Listed here are 32 T cell receptor beta chains from one sample, sequenced in a study of a mutant IDH1 vaccine in newly diagnosed glioma. Assay: immunoSEQ multiplex PCR; the TCRdb copy retains only in-frame clones and omits some. Here the sample spans 50,000 to 75,000 clones, 74% being singletons. Time point indicated: week 35, safety follow-up. The investigators gave 300 ug of mutant IDH1 20-mer peptide in each vaccine dose, together with topical imiquimod. These receptors lack a known antigen. The sequences come from PBMCs, collected from a glioma patient whose treatment included an IDH1 peptide vaccine. The receptors come from a man between 45 and 60 years old with glioma.

This clone has more than one count but fewer than ten. This sequence joins TRBV2 and TRBJ1-5; TRBD1 is a possible D gene (5 bases). Germline-derived CDR1 and CDR2 are SNHLY and FYNNEI. V was cut by 4 bases and J by 0 bases, with 10 bases left in between. The CDR3 contains 15 residues. As DNA, the CDR3 is TGTGCCAGCAGTGGACAGTTTGATAGCAATCAGCCCCAGCATTTT. Its translation is CASSGQFDSNQPQHF.

The rearrangement uses TRBV21-1 and TRBJ2-7; TRBD2 is the table's D call and was not checked against the DNA. TRBV21-1 is given as a pseudogene. The CDR3 has 11 amino acids. CDR3 nucleotides: TGTGCCAGCAGCACCCCGTCTGATAGGTACTTC. This codes for CASSTPSDRYF.

This clone was counted a few times. The chain recombines TRBV6-4 with TRBJ2-6; possibly TRBD1 or TRBD2 for D (5 bases each). There are 16 residues in the CDR3. In germline, CDR1 is MRHNA, CDR2 SNTAGT. The ends were cut back, 8 bases at V and 0 bases at J, with 14 bases in the middle. CDR3 residues: CASGQEGLSGANVLTF. The CDR3 nucleotides read TGTGCCAGCGGACAAGAGGGCCTCTCTGGGGCCAACGTCCTGACTTTC.

This clone was detected a few times. The genes are TRBV7-9 and TRBJ2-7; no definite D call. The CDR3 is made up of 17 amino acids. Germline V gene lookup returns CDR1 SEHNR and CDR2 FQNEAQ (reference sequence). V shed 3 bases and J shed 6 bases, with 24 bases lying between them. CDR3 DNA: TGTGCCAGCAGCTTTCACCCGGGCAGTTCTTCTTGGGGCGAGCAGTACTTC. It specifies CASSFHPGSSSWGEQYF.

This clone appeared a few times. The V call is TRBV30, the J call TRBJ1-4; no clear D gene. The CDR3 is made up of 13 amino acids. In germline, CDR1 is GTSNPN, CDR2 SVGIG (reference sequence). V was clipped by 2 bases and J by 12 bases, with 16 bases between them. CDR3 sequence (DNA): TGTGCCTGGAGTTCTCAAGGCGGGGTGCAACTGTTTTTT. Translated, it gives CAWSSQGGVQLFF. Full variable domain (remainder filled in from reference TRBV30 and TRBJ1-4): SQTIHQWPATLVQPVGSPLSLECTVEGTSNPNLYWYRQAAGRGLQLLFYSVGIGQISSEVPQNLSASRPQDRQFILSSKKLLLSDSGFYLCAWSSQGGVQLFFGSGTQLSVL.

The chain combines TRBV9 with TRBJ2-5; D remains unclear. The germline V gene has CDR1 SGDLS and CDR2 YYNGEE. V lost 3 bases, J lost 0 bases, and 9 bases lay in between. The CDR3 spans 14 residues. This chain's CDR3 is CASSATVYQETQYF. The DNA of the CDR3 is TGTGCCAGCAGCGCGACCGTGTACCAAGAGACCCAGTACTTC.

This rearrangement joins TRBV5-1 to TRBJ1-1, with 7 bases matching TRBD1. Germline CDR1 and CDR2: SGHRS and YFSETQ. This CDR3 is built from 14 residues. The ends lost 4 bases at V and 2 bases at J; junction bases unmatched: 5. This CDR3 reads CASSPRTGNTEAFF. For the CDR3, the DNA is TGCGCCAGCAGCCCCAGGACAGGAAACACTGAAGCTTTCTTT.

The rearrangement uses TRBV6-1 and TRBJ1-5; no reliable D call. The germline gives CDR1 MNHNS, CDR2 SASEGT. The CDR3 sequence is 16 residues long. V lost 4 bases and J 1 base, leaving 14 bases between the germline ends. The CDR3 here is CASSAPGRTSNQPQHF. The CDR3 bases are TGTGCCAGCAGTGCCCCGGGCAGGACCAGCAATCAGCCCCAGCATTTT.

The rearrangement joins TRBV28 to TRBJ1-2; D is perhaps TRBD1 (6 bases). Germline V gives CDR1 MDHEN, CDR2 SYDVKM. The CDR3 is made up of 14 amino acids. The germline V and J ends were trimmed by 5 bases and 8 bases, with 18 bases remaining between them. The CDR3: CASSPLGGHGGYTF. The CDR3 DNA is TGTGCCAGCAGTCCCCTGGGGGGGCATGGCGGCTACACCTTC.

There are a few counts of this clone. The chain couples TRBV29-1 to TRBJ1-1; the D is unclear. Germline lookup yields CDR1 SQVTM and CDR2 ANQGSEA. The V end was cut by 4 bases, the J end by 0 bases, with 9 bases between. CDR3 size: 13 residues. The chain's CDR3 is CSVASFMNTEAFF. CDR3 nucleotides: TGCAGCGTTGCCAGCTTCATGAACACTGAAGCTTTCTTT.

The chain carries TRBV5-4 and TRBJ2-1; D unclear. CDR1 and CDR2 from the germline V gene are SGHNT and YYREEE (reference sequence). The CDR3 consists of 14 residues. Trimming cost V 0 bases and J 8 bases, with 12 bases left between them. This CDR3 reads CASSLELRWDEQFF. The DNA of the CDR3 is TGTGCCAGCAGCTTGGAATTGAGATGGGATGAGCAGTTCTTC.

This clone was detected only once. The V and J genes are TRBV6-1 and TRBJ2-2; 7 nucleotides align to TRBD1. This CDR3 is built from 14 residues. V lost 6 bases and J lost 5; bases outside the gene matches: 6. Germline V gives CDR1 MNHNS, CDR2 SASEGT. CDR3 region: CASRYRGRTGELFF. DNA for the CDR3: TGTGCCAGCAGATACAGGGGTAGGACCGGGGAGCTGTTTTTT.

The rearrangement joins TRBV5-1 to TRBJ1-5; D may be TRBD1 (5 bases). The CDR3 sequence is 15 residues long. Germline V CDR1 and CDR2: SGHRS, YFSETQ. The germline V and J ends were trimmed by 5 bases and 0 bases, with 12 bases remaining between them. The DNA for the CDR3 is TGCGCCAGCAGGTACGGGACGGCTAGCAATCAGCCCCAGCATTTT. This sequence encodes CASRYGTASNQPQHF.

In this sample, this clone turned up a few times. V usage is TRBV4-3 and J usage is TRBJ1-1, with a possible D match to TRBD1 (6 bases). With 1 base removed from V and 4 bases from J, the gap between germline ends came to 7 bases. Per germline, CDR1 LGHNA and CDR2 YSLEER. CDR3 length equals 13 residues. CDR3 sequence: CASSQVDSTEAFF. In DNA form, the CDR3 reads TGCGCCAGCAGCCAAGTGGACAGCACTGAAGCTTTCTTT.

A remark on this clone: Other DNA sequences in the same sample also yield this CDR3. V usage is TRBV9 and J usage is TRBJ1-3; D unclear. The ends were cut back, 1 base at V and 0 bases at J, with 11 bases in the middle. Germline V gene sequence: CDR1 SGDLS, CDR2 YYNGEE. This CDR3 spans 16 amino acids. CDR3 residues: CASSVSQGSSGNTIYF. The CDR3 DNA is TGTGCCAGCAGCGTATCCCAAGGGAGCTCTGGAAACACCATATATTTT.

The chain links TRBV27 to TRBJ2-5; D call uncertain. This CDR3 contains 15 residues. Germline V lookup: CDR1 MNHEY, CDR2 SMNVEV (reference sequence). V was trimmed by 1 base and J by 0 bases, leaving 9 bases between them. CDR3 sequence: CASSLYAGYQETQYF. The CDR3 DNA reads as TGTGCCAGCAGTTTATACGCAGGCTACCAAGAGACCCAGTACTTC.

The genes are TRBV5-6 and TRBJ1-1, with D possibly matching TRBD1 (6 bases). This CDR3 has 18 residues. CDR1 and CDR2 (germline): SGHDT, YYEEEE. Trimming left V 3 bases short and J 0 bases short, with 21 bases between. The chain's CDR3 is CASSYNGQLIPVNTEAFF. In DNA form, the CDR3 reads TGTGCCAGCAGCTACAATGGACAGCTCATTCCTGTGAACACTGAAGCTTTCTTT.

The rearrangement uses TRBV6-1 and TRBJ1-5, with D perhaps TRBD1 (5 bases). This CDR3 spans 15 amino acids. The V gene's germline CDR1 is MNHNS and CDR2 SASEGT. V lost 6 bases, J lost 5 bases, and 17 bases lay in between. The CDR3 here is CASRAKGIEDQPQHF. The CDR3 bases are TGTGCCAGCAGAGCTAAGGGGATAGAGGATCAGCCCCAGCATTTT.

V and J are TRBV5-1 and TRBJ2-5, with D perhaps being TRBD1 or TRBD2 (6 bases each). The germline gives CDR1 SGHRS, CDR2 YFSETQ. The CDR3 loop spans 14 amino acids. V lost 4 bases and J lost 4, with 14 bases in between. The CDR3 sequence is CASSGGGGPETQYF. In DNA form, the CDR3 reads TGCGCCAGCAGCGGCGGAGGGGGTCCAGAGACCCAGTACTTC. Full variable domain (outside the CDR3, taken from reference TRBV5-1 and TRBJ2-5): KAGVTQTPRYLIKTRGQQVTLSCSPISGHRSVSWYQQTPGQGLQFLFEYFSETQRNKGNFPGRFSGRQFSNSRSEMNVSTLELGDSALYLCASSGGGGPETQYFGPGTRLLVL.

The chain carries TRBV7-9 and TRBJ2-3; the match to TRBD2 covers 8 bases. This CDR3 has 17 amino acids. The V gene's germline CDR1 is SEHNR and CDR2 FQNEAQ (reference sequence). Trimming at V came to 2 bases and at J to 0 bases, leaving 7 bases not matched to a gene. The CDR3 DNA follows: TGTGCCAGCAGCTTACTTCCTATAGCGGGAAGCACAGATACGCAGTATTTT. It translates to CASSLLPIAGSTDTQYF.

This chain links TRBV14 with TRBJ2-7; D unclear. The CDR3 is made up of 12 amino acids. V lost 3 bases and J 4 bases, leaving 7 bases between the germline ends. Germline V CDR1 and CDR2: SGHDN, FVKESK. CDR3 nucleotides: TGTGCCAGCAGCCAGTCGGTATACGAGCAGTACTTC. As protein: CASSQSVYEQYF.

The rearrangement joins TRBV7-9 to TRBJ1-3, with a possible D match to TRBD1 (5 bases). Trimming pared 3 bases from V and 0 bases from J, leaving 18 bases between. The CDR3 extends over 18 amino acids. Germline V gene data show CDR1 as SEHNR and CDR2 as FQNEAQ (reference sequence). Here the CDR3 DNA reads TGTGCCAGCAGCTTGACGGGGCCGGAGCACTACTCTGGAAACACCATATATTTT. This sequence encodes CASSLTGPEHYSGNTIYF.

This clone was seen a single time. V gene TRBV10-1 combines with J gene TRBJ2-2, with TRBD1 matching 7 bases. V lost 7 bases, J lost 5 bases, and 16 bases stayed unmatched. Germline assignment: CDR1 WNHNN and CDR2 SYGVQD (reference sequence). The CDR3 spans 17 residues. CDR3 DNA sequence: TGCGCCAGCACACATCCGGGACAGCGGTCAACAACCGGGGAGCTGTTTTTT. Amino acids: CASTHPGQRSTTGELFF.

The chain joins TRBV30 to TRBJ2-7, with 7 bases identical to TRBD2. From germline, CDR1 is GTSNPN and CDR2 SVGIG (reference sequence). The CDR3 is 14 amino acids. Trimming removed 0 bases from V and 1 base from J; junction bases left unmatched: 3. This chain's CDR3 is CAWSVGGMSYEQYF. The CDR3 DNA reads as TGTGCCTGGAGTGTGGGAGGGATGTCCTACGAGCAGTACTTC.

The V and J genes are TRBV5-6 and TRBJ1-4, with 8 bases that match TRBD1. After removal of 6 bases from V and 7 bases from J, the junction contained 8 bases not matched to a gene. Per the germline V gene, CDR1 is SGHDT and CDR2 is YYEEEE. The CDR3 loop spans 14 amino acids. The CDR3 DNA is TGTGCCAGCAAGAGGGACAGGCAGCTTGAAAAACTGTTTTTT. Residues: CASKRDRQLEKLFF. Together with reference TRBV5-6 and TRBJ1-4, the CDR3 gives the full variable domain: DAGVTQSPTHLIKTRGQQVTLRCSPKSGHDTVSWYQQALGQGPQFIFQYYEEEERQRGNFPDRFSGHQFPNYSSELNVNALLLGDSALYLCASKRDRQLEKLFFGSGTQLSVL.

The chain couples TRBV7-9 to TRBJ1-3; D is unresolved. The CDR3 extends over 15 amino acids. V shed 1 base and J shed 2 bases, with 9 bases lying between them. In germline, CDR1 is SEHNR, CDR2 FQNEAQ (reference sequence). CDR3 bases: TGTGCCAGCAGCTTAGGTGGTGCAGCTGGAAACACCATATATTTT. It specifies CASSLGGAAGNTIYF.

This clone was found once. CDR3 nucleotide sequence: TGTGCCAGCAGCCATACCTACGGCTCCTACGAGCAGTACTTC. As protein: CASSHTYGSYEQYF. The chain carries TRBV4-2 and TRBJ2-7; the D is unclear. CDR1 is LGHNA, CDR2 YNFKEQ, per germline. Trimming left V 3 bases short and J 0 bases short, with 9 bases between. The CDR3 consists of 14 residues.

The chain combines TRBV7-2 with TRBJ2-3, with 8 nucleotides matching TRBD2. CDR1 and CDR2 (germline): SGHTA, FQGNSA. The CDR3 is 15 residues long. J lost 3 bases, V lost 6 bases, and 8 bases had no gene match. Here the CDR3 reads CASSPAGAGTDTQYF. As DNA, the CDR3 is TGTGCCAGCAGTCCAGCGGGGGCAGGGACAGATACGCAGTATTTT.

V is TRBV5-6 and J is TRBJ1-2, with D uncertain. The CDR3 sequence is 14 residues long. Germline values: CDR1 SGHDT, CDR2 YYEEEE. The V gene lost 0 bases and the J gene lost 5 bases, with 11 bases spanning the gap. The CDR3 DNA reads as TGTGCCAGCAGCTTGGGTGTTTCGCCTTATGGCTACACCTTC. Translating it yields CASSLGVSPYGYTF.

The genes are TRBV29-1 and TRBJ2-7; 7 bases align to TRBD2. The germline gives CDR1 SQVTM, CDR2 ANQGSEA. J lost 3 bases, V lost 5 bases, and 7 bases had no gene match. The CDR3 has 13 amino acids. The CDR3 reads CSVWSGANYEQYF. The CDR3 nucleotides read TGCAGCGTTTGGAGCGGGGCTAACTACGAGCAGTACTTC.

In its sample, this clone was seen a few times. The rearrangement joins TRBV5-6 to TRBJ1-1; 7 bases map to TRBD1. The germline CDR1 and CDR2 sequences are SGHDT and YYEEEE. CDR3 length: 13 residues. The J segment lost 10 bases and the V segment lost 0 bases, leaving 6 bases of the junction unmatched. The chain's CDR3 is CASSLVGGQSAFF. As DNA, the CDR3 is TGTGCCAGCAGCTTGGTGGGGGGACAGTCAGCTTTCTTT. Full variable domain (rest looked up from reference TRBV5-6 and TRBJ1-1): DAGVTQSPTHLIKTRGQQVTLRCSPKSGHDTVSWYQQALGQGPQFIFQYYEEEERQRGNFPDRFSGHQFPNYSSELNVNALLLGDSALYLCASSLVGGQSAFFGQGTRLTVV.

CDR3 bases: TGCAGCGCTACGACCTCTTACGAGCAGTACTTC. Translation: CSATTSYEQYF. This chain joins TRBV29-1 and TRBJ2-7; D ambiguous. This CDR3 has 11 amino acids. V was shortened by 7 bases and J by 4 bases, with 11 bases between the two germline ends. From germline, CDR1 is SQVTM and CDR2 ANQGSEA.